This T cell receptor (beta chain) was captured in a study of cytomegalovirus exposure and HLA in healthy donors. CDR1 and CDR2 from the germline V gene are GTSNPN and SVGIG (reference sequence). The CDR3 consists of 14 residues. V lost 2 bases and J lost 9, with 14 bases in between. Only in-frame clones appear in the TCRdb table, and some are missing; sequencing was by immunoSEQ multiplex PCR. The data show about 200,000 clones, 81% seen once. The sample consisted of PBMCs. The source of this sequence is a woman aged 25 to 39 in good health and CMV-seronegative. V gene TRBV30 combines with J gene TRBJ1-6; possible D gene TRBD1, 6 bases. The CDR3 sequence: CAWSFQQGSSPLHF. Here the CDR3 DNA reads TGTGCCTGGAGTTTCCAACAGGGTAGTTCACCCCTCCACTTT.